The 2 T cell receptor beta chains reported below all come from one sample, sequenced in a study of blood T cells in healthy people across ages. A second PCR of 7 to 11 cycles used a sample-barcoded 5' primer and a J-beta primer mix. TCRdb reprocessed the 5' RACE reads via MiXCR and lists one record per CDR3 protein. The repertoire consists of hundreds of thousands of distinct CDR3 sequences, with around two fifths occurring once and the leading ten covering about 30%. The sample taken for sequencing was blood. The origin of the receptors is a man older than 75 in good health.

This clonotype showed up just a few times. The CDR3 nucleotides read TGTGCCAGCAGCTTCACAGATACGGGAACCCTCACGATCTACGAGCAGTACTTC. It encodes CASSFTDTGTLTIYEQYF. V usage is TRBV11-1 and J usage is TRBJ2-7; TRBD2 is a possible D gene (5 bases). Germline CDR1 SGHAT, CDR2 FQDESV (reference sequence). The CDR3 covers 18 residues. The V end was cut by 3 bases, the J end by 3 bases, with 24 bases between.

The chain has TRBV20-1 and TRBJ2-6; 9 bases fit TRBD1. The trim removed 2 bases at V and 2 bases at J, leaving 7 bases unmatched. Germline CDR1 DFQATT, CDR2 SNEGSKA (reference sequence). CDR3 length: 17 residues. CDR3 amino acids: CSARTGTGFPGANVLTF. The CDR3 coding sequence is TGCAGTGCTAGAACCGGGACAGGGTTCCCTGGGGCCAACGTCCTGACTTTC.